Listed below are T cell receptor beta chains from one sample, sequenced in a study of Graves' ophthalmopathy and Graves' hyperthyroidism. One entry per CDR3 protein, called by TCRdb with MiXCR from the multiplex PCR reads. The profile shows approximately 1.2 million distinct CDR3 sequences, about 35% of them singletons. Material: peripheral blood or thyroid tissue (not recorded which). These receptors originate from an adult man with Graves' hyperthyroidism. Both conserved end residues are part of each CDR3. The D gene is left open where the match is weak. Size values are once, few and many counts, or a class for expanded clones, and some rows have none.

D gene	V gene	clone size	J gene	CDR3 protein	CDR3 DNA
.	TRBV7-9	.	TRBJ1-1	CASRLGVALEAFF	TGTGCCAGCAGATTGGGGGTGGCCCTTGAAGCTTTCTTT
TRBD2	TRBV20-1	.	TRBJ2-7	CSANLAGGSYEQYF	TGCAGTGCTAACCTAGCGGGGGGCTCCTACGAGCAGTACTTC
.	TRBV6-5	.	TRBJ2-5	CASSSRYSQETQYF	TGTGCCAGCAGTAGTCGTTACAGCCAAGAGACCCAGTACTTC
.	TRBV7-2	.	TRBJ2-5	CASSLRDHSRGAQYF	TGTGCCAGCAGCCTTAGGGACCATTCCAGGGGGGCCCAGTACTTC
.	TRBV12-3/TRBV12-4	once	TRBJ1-1	CASSAHRGYTEAFF	TGTGCCAGCAGTGCTCACAGAGGGTACACTGAAGCTTTCTTT
.	TRBV20-1	few	TRBJ1-1	CSARSMNTEAFF	TGCAGTGCTAGATCTATGAACACTGAAGCTTTCTTT
TRBD2	TRBV7-6	many	TRBJ2-5	CASSSEGLAGGWAETQYF	TGTGCCAGCAGCTCTGAGGGACTAGCGGGAGGGTGGGCAGAGACCCAGTACTTC
.	TRBV10-3	.	TRBJ2-5	CAIADGIYQETQYF	TGTGCCATCGCGGACGGGATCTACCAAGAGACCCAGTACTTC
.	TRBV7-8	many	TRBJ2-7	CASSLGSGAGYEQYF	TGTGCCAGCAGCTTAGGTTCCGGGGCTGGCTACGAGCAGTACTTC
.	TRBV10-2	.	TRBJ1-4	CASSDLTTSAQAF	TGCGCCAGCAGTGACCTTACTACATCAGCTCAAGCTTTT
.	TRBV7-9	many	TRBJ1-1	CASSLGGGAFF	TGTGCCAGCAGCTTAGGAGGAGGAGCTTTCTTT
.	TRBV29-1	many	TRBJ2-7	CSVRDTLYEQYF	TGCAGCGTCCGTGACACCCTCTACGAGCAGTACTTC
.	TRBV19	.	TRBJ2-7	CASSRVGQTSSDEQYF	TGTGCCAGTAGTAGGGTAGGACAGACAAGCTCCGACGAGCAGTACTTC
.	TRBV20-1	.	TRBJ1-3	CSARDPRASGNTIYF	TGCAGTGCTAGAGATCCGAGGGCTAGCGGGAACACCATATATTTT
TRBD1	TRBV20-1	.	TRBJ1-4	CSAFPGQGDEKLFF	TGCAGTGCTTTTCCGGGACAGGGCGATGAAAAACTGTTTTTT
TRBD1	TRBV10-2	few	TRBJ1-2	CASSYFGTGESYGYTF	TGTGCCAGCAGTTACTTCGGGACAGGCGAAAGCTATGGCTACACCTTC
TRBD2	TRBV9	many	TRBJ2-3	CASSSLAGGPEDTQYF	TGTGCCAGCAGCAGTTTAGCGGGGGGGCCGGAAGATACGCAGTATTTT
.	TRBV6-1	.	TRBJ1-1	CASSWPIQGIRNTEAFF	TGTGCCAGCAGTTGGCCGATACAGGGAATAAGGAACACTGAAGCTTTCTTT
TRBD1	TRBV3-1	.	TRBJ1-1	CASSQDKGQGAEAFF	TGTGCCAGCAGCCAAGATAAGGGACAGGGAGCTGAAGCTTTCTTT
.	TRBV25-1	many	TRBJ1-2	CASSEGGSLPGANYGYTF	TGTGCCAGCAGTGAAGGAGGCTCGCTCCCTGGAGCTAACTATGGCTACACCTTC
.	TRBV2	many	TRBJ2-7	CAGASLPYYEQYF	TGTGCCGGGGCTAGCCTCCCCTACTACGAGCAGTACTTC
TRBD1	TRBV7-2	many	TRBJ1-5	CASSLGQGIGQPQHF	TGTGCCAGCAGCTTAGGACAGGGGATCGGTCAGCCCCAGCATTTT
TRBD1	TRBV20-1	many	TRBJ2-2	CSASRDRDTGELFF	TGCAGTGCAAGCCGGGACAGGGACACCGGGGAGCTGTTTTTT
.	TRBV2	many	TRBJ2-7	CASRLQDESYEQYF	TGTGCCAGCAGATTACAGGACGAATCCTACGAGCAGTACTTC
TRBD2	TRBV25-1	.	TRBJ2-2	CASAVGRAGGTGELFF	TGTGCCAGTGCAGTGGGGCGAGCGGGAGGGACCGGGGAGCTGTTTTTT
TRBD1	TRBV7-8	many	TRBJ2-7	CASSKPDRAYEQYF	TGTGCCAGCAGCAAGCCGGACAGGGCCTACGAGCAGTACTTC
TRBD1	TRBV29-1	many	TRBJ2-2	CSVLRGRGQTGELFF	TGCAGCGTCCTTCGCGGCAGGGGGCAAACCGGGGAGCTGTTTTTT
.	TRBV4-3	few	TRBJ2-7	CASSQDPAGNSYEQYF	TGCGCCAGCAGCCAAGATCCGGCGGGGAACTCCTACGAGCAGTACTTC
TRBD1	TRBV6-2/TRBV6-3	.	TRBJ2-5	CASTDRVLRETQYF	TGTGCCAGCACCGACAGGGTTTTGAGAGAGACCCAGTACTTC
TRBD1	TRBV5-6	few	TRBJ1-6	CASSLVGQSNSPLHF	TGTGCCAGCAGCTTGGTGGGACAGAGCAATTCACCCCTCCACTTT
.	TRBV10-3	many	TRBJ1-2	CAISDAPRYYGYTF	TGTGCCATCAGTGACGCACCGCGGTACTATGGCTACACCTTC
.	TRBV2	many	TRBJ2-7	CASKDRTTSYEQYF	TGTGCCAGTAAAGACAGGACTACCTCCTACGAGCAGTACTTC
TRBD2	TRBV20-1	few	TRBJ2-7	CSASPLAVLYEQYF	TGCAGTGCCTCGCCACTAGCGGTGCTTTACGAGCAGTACTTC
.	TRBV2	.	TRBJ2-2	CASRDAGATELFF	TGTGCCAGCCGCGACGCCGGGGCGACGGAGCTGTTTTTT
.	TRBV2	many	TRBJ1-1	CASSEIPRVSDSEAFF	TGTGCCAGCAGTGAAATACCGAGGGTCTCTGATTCTGAAGCTTTCTTT
.	TRBV7-9	.	TRBJ1-1	CASRAGRITEAFF	TGTGCCAGCAGAGCCGGGAGGATCACTGAAGCTTTCTTT
.	TRBV7-2	few	TRBJ2-2	CASSLGSRGAGELFF	TGTGCCAGCAGCCTCGGTTCTAGGGGAGCCGGGGAGCTGTTTTTT
TRBD2	TRBV7-2	many	TRBJ2-5	CASSIVAGGEETQYF	TGTGCCAGCAGCATCGTAGCGGGGGGAGAAGAGACCCAGTACTTC
TRBD1	TRBV12-3/TRBV12-4	.	TRBJ1-2	CASSYSGTGSNYGYTF	TGTGCCAGCAGTTACTCTGGGACAGGGTCCAACTATGGCTACACCTTC
TRBD1	TRBV2	many	TRBJ2-7	CASSEVSTGFHEQYF	TGTGCCAGCAGTGAAGTATCGACAGGGTTCCACGAGCAGTACTTC
.	TRBV29-1	.	TRBJ2-2	CSFKTGNTGELFF	TGCAGCTTTAAGACAGGGAACACCGGGGAGCTGTTTTTT
TRBD1	TRBV15	.	TRBJ1-2	CATSRGPGTGKASGYTF	TGTGCCACCAGCAGAGGTCCCGGGACAGGGAAAGCGTCTGGCTACACCTTC
TRBD2	TRBV29-1	many	TRBJ2-2	CSVEIDASGIGELFF	TGCAGCGTTGAAATCGACGCTAGCGGGATCGGGGAGCTGTTTTTT
.	TRBV24-1	many	TRBJ1-4	CATSEEDRLNEKLFF	TGTGCCACCAGTGAAGAGGACAGATTAAATGAAAAACTGTTTTTT
.	TRBV7-2	.	TRBJ2-5	CASSLPGLETQYF	TGTGCCAGCAGCTTACCAGGGCTAGAGACCCAGTACTTC
.	TRBV7-2	many	TRBJ1-5	CASSLAGNSNQPQHF	TGTGCCAGCAGCTTAGCGGGGAATAGCAATCAGCCCCAGCATTTT
TRBD1	TRBV6-1	.	TRBJ1-6	CASSRGTGGSPLHF	TGTGCCAGCAGTAGGGGGACAGGGGGTTCACCCCTCCACTTT
.	TRBV18	.	TRBJ1-5	CASSPAPNQPQHF	TGTGCCAGCTCTCCGGCCCCAAATCAGCCCCAGCATTTT